These 25 T cell receptor beta chains were all obtained from the same sample, sequenced in a study of molecular identifiers for immune sequencing clone quantification (dated by TCRdb to the late 2010s). Libraries came from PCR. The sample was run on a NextSeq 500. The public reads were reprocessed in TCRdb via fastp at Q25 and MiXCR, keeping in-frame beta chains. Rows are unified per CDR3 protein, each entry keeping the most common DNA and genes. Counted in this sample were more than 550,000 distinct CDR3 sequences; roughly 23% of them appeared once. The ten largest make up around 0.78% of the sample. The sequenced material came from naive CD8+ T cells from blood, with Jurkat cell RNA spiked in. The cell subset or site tag for this specimen amounts to: FACS-sorted CD8+CD4-CCR7+CD45RA+ naive T cells. The receptors originated from a human donor in good health. Some libraries in this study had Jurkat cell RNA spiked in.

The chain employs TRBV10-3 and TRBJ2-1, with D possibly matching TRBD2 (7 bases). CDR1 is ENHRY, CDR2 SYGVKD, per germline. Trimming shortened V by 3 bases and J by 9 bases, and 15 bases separated the two germline ends. The CDR3 covers 14 residues. The CDR3 spells CAISDAGEGSEQFF. The CDR3 coding sequence is TGTGCCATCAGTGATGCAGGGGAGGGTAGTGAGCAGTTCTTC.

Concerning this clonotype itself: A read error may be the cause here, since a much bigger clone is one base away. The CDR3 DNA reads as TGCGCCAGCAGCCAAAATACTAACTATGGCTACACCTTC. This codes for CASSQNTNYGYTF. The V and J genes are TRBV4-1 and TRBJ1-2; D unresolved. V lost 2 bases to trimming and J lost 0 bases, with 4 bases between them. This CDR3 spans 13 amino acids. Germline CDR1 MGHRA, CDR2 YSYEKL.

This clonotype has only a few counts. The rearrangement joins TRBV14 to TRBJ1-3; D remains ambiguous. This CDR3 is 14 amino acids long. V was clipped by 1 base and J by 8 bases, with 12 bases between them. Looked up from germline, CDR1 is SGHDN and CDR2 is FVKESK. CDR3 coding DNA: TGTGCCAGCAGCCAAGGCTGGGGTTCTGACACCATATATTTT. It is translated as CASSQGWGSDTIYF.

This chain links TRBV5-1 with TRBJ2-7; 8 nucleotides match TRBD2. V shed 4 bases and J 3 bases; nucleotides not matched to a gene: 12. This CDR3 is 16 amino acids long. CDR1 is SGHRS, CDR2 YFSETQ, per germline. DNA of the CDR3: TGCGCCAGCAGCGGAGGGACTGCGGGGGGAGGCTACGAGCAGTACTTC. Protein: CASSGGTAGGGYEQYF.

This chain connects TRBV12-3 or TRBV12-4 to TRBJ1-2; D remains ambiguous. Trimming cost V 3 bases and J 6 bases, with 11 bases left between them. The CDR3 has 13 amino acids. CDR3 protein: CASSLGFLDGYTF. CDR3 bases: TGTGCCAGCAGTTTGGGGTTTCTCGATGGCTACACCTTC.

There are a few counts of this clonotype. V is TRBV12-3 or TRBV12-4 and J is TRBJ1-1; no clear D. The CDR3 extends over 14 amino acids. Trimming shortened V by 3 bases and J by 0 bases, and 8 bases separated the two germline ends. CDR3 sequence reads: CASSFGQLNTEAFF. The CDR3 bases are TGTGCCAGCAGTTTCGGTCAGCTGAACACTGAAGCTTTCTTT.

This chain joins TRBV19 and TRBJ1-4; no firm D call. The CDR3 contains 11 residues. The V end was cut by 3 bases, the J end by 12 bases, with 8 bases between. Germline loops: CDR1 LNHDA, CDR2 SQIVND (reference sequence). CDR3 protein: CASSIYGELFF. The DNA for the CDR3 is TGTGCCAGTAGTATCTACGGGGAACTGTTTTTT.

In this sample, this clonotype turned up a few times. The chain uses TRBV7-9 and TRBJ1-2; 12 bases align to TRBD1. The V and J ends lost 5 bases and 5 bases, in that order; junction bases with no gene match: 3. The CDR3 has 14 residues. CDR1 and CDR2 (germline): SEHNR, FQNEAQ (reference sequence). The CDR3 sequence: CASSGGQGAYGYTF. The DNA for the CDR3 is TGTGCCAGCAGCGGGGGACAGGGGGCTTATGGCTACACCTTC.

The J gene is TRBJ2-7, the V gene TRBV20-1, with 13 nucleotides matching TRBD2. Germline CDR1 DFQATT, CDR2 SNEGSKA (reference sequence). CDR3 size: 18 residues. Losses at the gene ends were 1 base for V and 2 bases for J; bases not matched to a gene: 11. The chain's CDR3 is CSARGFGLAGAQAYEQYF. The CDR3 bases are TGCAGTGCTAGAGGATTTGGACTAGCGGGAGCACAAGCCTACGAGCAGTACTTC.

Concerning this clonotype itself: The junction differs from germline at one of its ends, possibly a read error. V usage is TRBV19 and J usage is TRBJ2-4, with TRBD1 as a possible D gene (6 bases). Germline lookup yields CDR1 LNHDA and CDR2 SQIVND (reference sequence). This CDR3 has 16 residues. CDR3 in amino acids: CACSTGTRAFHDIQYF. The CDR3 DNA reads TGTGCCTGTAGTACCGGGACAAGGGCGTTTCACGACATTCAGTACTTC. Full variable domain (remainder filled in from reference TRBV19 and TRBJ2-4): DGGITQSPKYLFRKEGQNVTLSCEQNLNHDAMYWYRQDPGQGLRLIYYSQIVNDFQKGDIAEGYSVSREKKESFPLTVTSAQKNPTAFYLCACSTGTRAFHDIQYFGAGTRLSVL.

This clonotype was seen ten or more times. V gene TRBV21-1 combines with J gene TRBJ2-4; whether TRBD1, the table's D call, matches the DNA was not checked. TRBV21-1 is assigned pseudogene status. The CDR3 is made up of 15 amino acids. The CDR3 region is CASSKTGTAFRIQYF. CDR3 nucleotide sequence: TGTGCCAGCAGCAAAACTGGGACAGCTTTTCGAATTCAGTACTTC.

This clonotype was seen ten or more times. This rearrangement joins TRBV5-4 to TRBJ2-5; the match to TRBD2 covers 9 bases. This CDR3 has 16 residues. Germline loops: CDR1 SGHNT, CDR2 YYREEE (reference sequence). The V segment lost 0 bases and the J segment 4 bases; nucleotides outside the gene matches: 7. The DNA of the CDR3 is TGTGCCAGCAGCTTGGGCGCTAGCGGGAATGTAGAGACCCAGTACTTC. Protein product: CASSLGASGNVETQYF.

This clonotype was seen only a few times. The chain employs TRBV6-5 and TRBJ1-1; D gene unclear. The CDR3 extends over 14 amino acids. The V gene lost 7 bases and the J gene lost 1 base, with 13 bases spanning the gap. Germline V lookup: CDR1 MNHEY, CDR2 SVGAGI. CDR3 nucleotide sequence: TGTGCCAGCAACATACGGGCCGGGAACACTGAAGCTTTCTTT. Translated: CASNIRAGNTEAFF.

This clonotype was seen more than once but under ten times. CDR3 protein: CASSDPTVQSDTQYF. Written as DNA, the CDR3 is TGTGCCAGCAGTGACCCGACGGTACAATCAGATACGCAGTATTTT. V gene TRBV5-4 combines with J gene TRBJ2-3; D is ambiguous. The germline V and J ends were trimmed by 5 bases and 4 bases, with 17 bases remaining between them. The V gene's germline CDR1 is SGHNT and CDR2 YYREEE (reference sequence). The CDR3 sequence is 15 residues long.

V usage is TRBV27 and J usage is TRBJ2-5, with D possibly being TRBD1 or TRBD2 (5 bases each). Germline V gene sequence: CDR1 MNHEY, CDR2 SMNVEV (reference sequence). This CDR3 has 14 residues. The V end was cut by 6 bases, the J end by 7 bases, with 18 bases between. CDR3 amino acids: CASRQMPGPTTQYF. Here the CDR3 DNA reads TGTGCCAGCAGACAGATGCCGGGACCCACGACCCAGTACTTC.

This sequence joins TRBV7-6 and TRBJ1-4; the D gene is possibly TRBD1 (5 bases). Germline loops: CDR1 SGHVS, CDR2 FNYEAQ. Between the trimmed V and J ends, which lost 1 base and 7 bases, there was a span of 19 bases. This CDR3 region has 17 residues. The CDR3 sequence: CASSLGDGTPGGEKLFF. In DNA, the CDR3 is TGTGCCAGCAGCTTAGGTGACGGAACCCCTGGGGGTGAAAAACTGTTTTTT.

This rearrangement joins TRBV10-3 to TRBJ2-1; 9 nucleotides match TRBD1. The CDR3 extends over 15 amino acids. Germline CDR1 ENHRY, CDR2 SYGVKD. The V and J ends lost 2 bases and 4 bases, in that order; junction bases with no gene match: 3. DNA for the CDR3: TGTGCCATCAGTGAGGGACAGGGGTCGTACAATGAGCAGTTCTTC. It translates to CAISEGQGSYNEQFF.

This clonotype was counted between two and nine times. This chain connects TRBV27 to TRBJ2-7, with TRBD2 identical over 12 bases. The CDR3 covers 15 residues. From germline, CDR1 is MNHEY and CDR2 SMNVEV (reference sequence). V gave up 4 bases and J gave up 9 bases; unmatched junction bases: 10. This chain's CDR3 is CASSSGLAGPPGQYF. The CDR3 nucleotides are TGTGCCAGCAGTTCCGGACTAGCGGGACCACCAGGGCAGTACTTC.

This clonotype was observed many times. Written as DNA, the CDR3 is TGTGCCAGCAGCTTGGGAGGAATAAATGAAAAACTGTTTTTT. The encoded protein is CASSLGGINEKLFF. The chain has TRBV5-4 and TRBJ1-4; D remains unclear. In germline, CDR1 is SGHNT, CDR2 YYREEE (reference sequence). The CDR3 is made up of 14 amino acids. V lost 0 bases and J 5 bases, leaving 8 bases between the germline ends.

A word on this clonotype: This may be a read error, as it is one base from a much larger clone. The chain has TRBV19 and TRBJ1-5; possibly TRBD1 for D (5 bases). Trimming removed 8 bases from V and 7 bases from J, with 15 bases in between. Germline CDR1 is LNHDA and CDR2 is SQIVND (reference sequence). This CDR3 comprises 13 residues. The CDR3 reads CASRVRGGQPQHF. The CDR3 nucleotides read TGTGCCAGTCGTGTTAGGGGAGGACAGCCCCAGCATTTT.

Comments on this clonotype: Since a much larger clone is just one base distant, this may be a read error. V gene TRBV5-3 combines with J gene TRBJ2-7; D remains ambiguous. TRBV5-3 is annotated as an ORF whose role is uncertain. CDR3 size: 16 residues. The CDR3 loop is CASSLGGGSSSYEQYF. The CDR3 region has the DNA TGTGCCAGCAGCTTGGGCGGCGGTTCTAGCTCCTACGAGCAGTACTTC.

This clonotype was detected only a few times. J is TRBJ2-5 and V is TRBV7-9; D call uncertain. The CDR3 totals 14 residues. CDR1 SEHNR and CDR2 FQNEAQ come from the germline V gene (reference sequence). With 7 bases removed from V and 0 bases from J, the gap between germline ends came to 12 bases. This CDR3 is CASNDGLYQETQYF. In nucleotides, the CDR3 is TGTGCCAGCAATGACGGGTTGTACCAAGAGACCCAGTACTTC.

Concerning this clonotype: At one end the junction does not follow the germline gene, possibly because of a read error. The CDR3 DNA is TGTGCCAGCAGCGCGGGCCCGGGATACTCTGGGGCCAACGTCCTGCCTTTC. Translating gives CASSAGPGYSGANVLPF. The chain employs TRBV5-6 and TRBJ2-6, with D perhaps assigned TRBD1 or TRBD2 (5 bases each). CDR1 is SGHDT, CDR2 YYEEEE, per germline. This CDR3 comprises 17 residues. Together with reference TRBV5-6 and TRBJ2-6, the CDR3 gives the full variable domain: DAGVTQSPTHLIKTRGQQVTLRCSPKSGHDTVSWYQQALGQGPQFIFQYYEEEERQRGNFPDRFSGHQFPNYSSELNVNALLLGDSALYLCASSAGPGYSGANVLPFGAGSRLTVL.

In this sample, this clonotype turned up many times. V gene TRBV5-4 combines with J gene TRBJ1-4; weak D call: TRBD1 (5 bases). Trimming cost V 1 base and J 8 bases, with 15 bases left between them. The germline V gene encodes CDR1 SGHNT and CDR2 YYREEE (reference sequence). This CDR3 contains 15 residues. CDR3 DNA: TGTGCCAGCAGCTTGAAAGGTCAGGGCTGGGAAAAACTGTTTTTT. It is translated as CASSLKGQGWEKLFF.

Comments on this clonotype: This clone may be a read error of a much larger clone one base away. V gene TRBV7-9 combines with J gene TRBJ2-1; D might be TRBD2 (5 bases). The length of the CDR3 is 11 residues. The germline V gene encodes CDR1 SEHNR and CDR2 FQNEAQ (reference sequence). The CDR3 DNA is TGTACCAGCAGCACTAGTCTTGAGCAGTTCTTC. It translates to CTSSTSLEQFF.